This T cell receptor (beta chain) was documented in a study of T cells in Graves' hyperthyroidism and ophthalmopathy. Study outcomes and limitations: Through a model of 13 V-J features, ophthalmopathy was separated from stable hyperthyroidism.

Germline V gene lookup returns CDR1 LNHDA and CDR2 SQIVND (reference sequence). The CDR3 consists of 15 residues. Trimming took 5 bases from V and 1 from J, leaving 12 bases between them. The investigators amplified TCR beta CDR3 regions from RNA transcripts. RT-PCR in the first round (using the HTBI primer set) targeted the TCR CDR3. One entry per CDR3 protein results from TCRdb running MiXCR on the multiplex PCR reads. The table has over 350,000 distinct CDR3 sequences, around an eighth seen once. Concerning this clonotype itself: Its antigen is as yet unknown.

Active moderate-to-severe ophthalmopathy, Clinical Activity Score at least 3, NOSPECS at least 4, under 3 months' duration. Clinicians diagnosed patients from clinical symptoms, serum thyroxine and TRAb, thyroid ultrasound and orbital computed tomography. What was sequenced was blood. The chain couples TRBV19 to TRBJ1-5; D not certain. The sequence was collected from a man aged 45 to 65 with Graves' ophthalmopathy. This CDR3 reads CASSPPWSSNQPQHF. The CDR3 region has the DNA TGTGCCAGTAGTCCCCCGTGGAGCAGCAATCAGCCCCAGCATTTT.